The rows below give T cell receptor beta chains drawn from one sample of a study of T cells in Graves' hyperthyroidism and ophthalmopathy. TCRdb used MiXCR to reprocess the multiplex PCR reads, holding one entry per CDR3 protein. The table shows fewer than 350,000 distinct CDR3 sequences, with around a fifth occurring only once. Source material: blood. Source of these receptors: a woman aged 45-59 years with Graves' hyperthyroidism. Both conserved end residues are part of each CDR3. A D gene is named only where the DNA matches it firmly. Part of the rows lack a size; the others show once, few, many or a class for expanded clones.

clone_size j_call d_call v_call cdr3_aa cdr3_nt
many TRBJ2-1 TRBD2 TRBV6-1 CASSGDGLAGGGNEQFF TGTGCCAGCAGTGGCGACGGACTAGCGGGGGGTGGAAATGAGCAGTTCTTC
many TRBJ2-5 TRBD2 TRBV20-1 CSATASGGGWETQYF TGCAGTGCTACCGCCTCGGGAGGAGGGTGGGAGACCCAGTACTTC
NA TRBJ1-2 NA TRBV20-1 CSARGGVNGYTF TGCAGTGCTAGGGGGGGGGTTAATGGCTACACCTTC
NA TRBJ2-3 NA TRBV24-1 CATSDLLSLWRDSTDTQYF TGTGCCACCAGTGATTTGTTATCCCTCTGGCGGGACAGCACAGATACGCAGTATTTT
NA TRBJ2-1 TRBD2 TRBV2 CASSLLQAGYYNEQFF TGTGCCAGCAGCCTCCTGCAAGCGGGGTACTACAATGAGCAGTTCTTC
many TRBJ2-5 NA TRBV18 CASSPPVFETQYF TGTGCCAGCTCACCACCCGTTTTCGAGACCCAGTACTTC
many TRBJ2-3 TRBD1 TRBV11-3 CASSLDRDRETDTQYF TGTGCCAGCAGCTTAGACCGGGACAGGGAAACAGATACGCAGTATTTT
NA TRBJ2-2 TRBD2 TRBV11-3 CASSLGLAGGPHTGELFF TGTGCCAGCAGCTTAGGGCTAGCGGGAGGGCCACACACCGGGGAGCTGTTTTTT
NA TRBJ2-7 TRBD2 TRBV30 CAWSGLAGVGWYEQYF TGTGCCTGGAGTGGACTAGCGGGAGTCGGGTGGTACGAGCAGTACTTC
many TRBJ2-1 TRBD2 TRBV10-3 CAIRSGTSGEQFF TGTGCCATCCGTTCCGGGACTAGCGGTGAGCAGTTCTTC
NA TRBJ1-4 TRBD1 TRBV11-3 CASGFFIRGPINEKLFF TGTGCTAGTGGTTTCTTCATAAGGGGGCCGATTAATGAAAAACTGTTTTTT
many TRBJ2-7 TRBD1 TRBV5-8 CASSLAGQGSLYEQYF TGTGCCAGCAGCTTGGCAGGACAGGGTTCGCTATACGAGCAGTACTTC
once TRBJ2-7 NA TRBV14 CASSQSPGPPAYEQYF TGTGCCAGCAGCCAATCTCCGGGACCTCCAGCCTACGAGCAGTACTTC
many TRBJ2-7 NA TRBV27 CASQMGRGISYEQYF TGTGCCAGCCAAATGGGGAGGGGGATTTCCTACGAGCAGTACTTC
many TRBJ1-2 TRBD1 TRBV2 CASSETGGTYYGYTF TGTGCCAGCAGTGAGACAGGGGGCACGTACTATGGCTACACCTTC
many TRBJ1-1 TRBD1 TRBV12-3/TRBV12-4 CASSSRGLQLEAFF TGTGCCAGCAGTTCCAGGGGGTTGCAGCTTGAAGCTTTCTTT
NA TRBJ2-7 TRBD1 TRBV11-2 CASSPAGTGLYEQYF TGTGCCAGCAGCCCGGCCGGGACAGGGCTTTACGAGCAGTACTTC
many TRBJ1-2 TRBD1 TRBV2 CASSGTGYGYTF TGTGCCAGCAGCGGGACAGGTTATGGCTACACCTTC
many TRBJ1-5 NA TRBV2 CASSTDGLSNQPQHF TGTGCCAGCAGTACGGACGGGCTTAGCAATCAGCCCCAGCATTTT
many TRBJ1-6 NA TRBV20-1 CSAREAQGNSPLHF TGCAGTGCTAGAGAGGCACAGGGTAATTCACCCCTCCACTTT
many TRBJ1-5 NA TRBV18 CASSPGGVGRSQPQHF TGTGCCAGCTCACCAGGAGGGGTAGGGAGGAGCCAGCCCCAGCATTTT
few TRBJ2-5 NA TRBV5-1 CASSLDHLRQETQYF TGCGCCAGCAGCTTGGATCACCTCCGCCAAGAGACCCAGTACTTC
many TRBJ1-4 NA TRBV13 CASSTLGREKLFF TGTGCCAGCAGCACTCTAGGGCGTGAAAAACTGTTTTTT
many TRBJ1-5 NA TRBV2 CASSLYSFNQPQHF TGTGCCAGCAGTTTGTACAGTTTCAATCAGCCCCAGCATTTT
few TRBJ2-7 NA TRBV4-2 CASSQDRGNYEQYF TGTGCCAGCAGCCAAGATCGGGGGAACTACGAGCAGTACTTC
NA TRBJ2-1 NA TRBV2 CASSVSQYNEQFF TGTGCCAGCAGTGTGAGCCAGTACAATGAGCAGTTCTTC
NA TRBJ2-3 NA TRBV5-6 CASSLEGVTDTQYF TGTGCCAGCAGCTTGGAGGGAGTCACAGATACGCAGTATTTT
few TRBJ2-1 NA TRBV7-9 CASSLKLATGYNEQFF TGTGCCAGCAGCTTAAAATTAGCAACCGGCTACAATGAGCAGTTCTTC
NA TRBJ2-7 NA TRBV12-3/TRBV12-4 CASSIDEGNYEQYF TGTGCCAGCAGCATAGATGAGGGAAACTACGAGCAGTACTTC
NA TRBJ1-1 NA TRBV6-1 CASRGPGSSWNTEAFF TGTGCCAGCAGGGGACCCGGGTCATCCTGGAACACTGAAGCTTTCTTT
few TRBJ2-7 TRBD1 TRBV7-9 CASSLGTGPSYEQYF TGTGCCAGCAGCTTAGGGACAGGGCCCTCCTACGAGCAGTACTTC
NA TRBJ2-5 TRBD2 TRBV27 CASSLGLAGVGQETQYF TGTGCCAGCAGTTTAGGGCTAGCGGGAGTCGGTCAAGAGACCCAGTACTTC
NA TRBJ2-3 TRBD2 TRBV9 CASGTSGITDTQYF TGTGCCAGCGGTACTAGCGGCATCACAGATACGCAGTATTTT
few TRBJ2-1 TRBD2 TRBV12-3/TRBV12-4 CATSAGGTYNEQFF TGTGCCACCTCGGCGGGAGGGACCTACAATGAGCAGTTCTTC
NA TRBJ2-3 NA TRBV20-1 CSASVDTDTQYF TGCAGTGCTAGTGTGGACACAGATACGCAGTATTTT
many TRBJ2-1 NA TRBV5-1 CASRETSGSSINEQFF TGCGCCAGCAGGGAGACGAGTGGGAGCTCCATCAATGAGCAGTTCTTC
many TRBJ2-7 NA TRBV12-3/TRBV12-4 CASSRGGGAYEQYF TGTGCCAGCAGTCGCGGCGGGGGCGCCTACGAGCAGTACTTC